The 24 T cell receptor beta chains below all came from one sample that was sequenced in a study of shared clonotypes between healthy human individuals. The repertoire was sequenced with immunoSEQ multiplex PCR; TCRdb's copy has only in-frame clones and lacks some. The repertoire includes 2 million to 2.5 million clones, roughly 95% of them detected once, and 0.13% sits in the top ten. Sequences were obtained from naive CD4+ T cells sorted from blood. Subset meaning: CD45RA+ positively selected. Receptors originate from a man aged 18-30 years in good health.

This chain uses TRBV15 with TRBJ2-2; TRBD1 is a possible D gene (5 bases). Germline V lookup: CDR1 LNHNV, CDR2 YYDKDF (reference sequence). V was trimmed by 7 bases and J by 2 bases, leaving 17 bases between them. This CDR3 has 16 amino acids. The CDR3 sequence is CATIPDRFTNTGELFF. In DNA form, the CDR3 reads TGTGCCACCATTCCAGACAGATTCACCAACACCGGGGAGCTGTTTTTT.

This rearrangement joins TRBV5-1 to TRBJ2-1; TRBD1 aligns across 10 bases. CDR3 length equals 15 residues. Germline V gene lookup returns CDR1 SGHRS and CDR2 YFSETQ. Trimming cost V 5 bases and J 4 bases; bases outside gene matches: 6. In DNA form, the CDR3 reads TGCGCCAGCAGATACGGGACAGGGGATTACAATGAGCAGTTCTTC. It is translated as CASRYGTGDYNEQFF.

In regard to this clone: This sample includes further DNA sequences coding for the same CDR3. V is TRBV29-1 and J is TRBJ2-3, with D possibly called TRBD1 or TRBD2 (5 bases each). Per germline, CDR1 SQVTM and CDR2 ANQGSEA. V gave up 5 bases and J gave up 3 bases, with 9 bases separating them. CDR3 length: 12 amino acids. In DNA form, the CDR3 reads TGCAGCGTTCTTGGGGGAACAGATACGCAGTATTTT. This codes for CSVLGGTDTQYF.

V usage is TRBV9 and J usage is TRBJ2-1; D is possibly TRBD2 (5 bases). V was pared by 0 bases and J by 2 bases, with 12 bases between. Per germline, CDR1 SGDLS and CDR2 YYNGEE. This CDR3 comprises 16 residues. Here the CDR3 reads CASSVGAGEPYNEQFF. In DNA, the CDR3 is TGTGCCAGCAGCGTAGGGGCCGGGGAACCCTACAATGAGCAGTTCTTC.

In its sample, this clone was seen once. The chain recombines TRBV9 with TRBJ1-5; tentative D call: TRBD1 (5 bases). Trimming took 4 bases from V and 6 from J, leaving 17 bases between them. Germline V gene sequence: CDR1 SGDLS, CDR2 YYNGEE. This CDR3 has 15 residues. The DNA for the CDR3 is TGTGCCAGCAGCCCAGGGACGGGATCAAGTCAGCCCCAGCATTTT. This sequence encodes CASSPGTGSSQPQHF.

The CDR3 loop is CASSPGGGETQYF. Written as DNA, the CDR3 is TGTGCCAGCAGCCCCGGGGGAGGTGAGACCCAGTACTTC. This chain uses TRBV7-8 with TRBJ2-5, with a possible D match to TRBD2 (6 bases). With 5 bases removed from V and 5 bases from J, the gap between germline ends came to 12 bases. The CDR3 runs to 13 residues. From germline, CDR1 is SGHVS and CDR2 FQNEAQ.

This chain joins TRBV19 and TRBJ1-5, with 8 bases matching TRBD1. Germline CDR1 and CDR2: LNHDA and SQIVND (reference sequence). Losses at the gene ends were 5 bases for V and 4 bases for J; bases not matched to a gene: 7. The CDR3 totals 15 residues. The CDR3 reads CASSGGQGRNQPQHF. In DNA form, the CDR3 reads TGTGCCAGTAGTGGAGGACAGGGAAGAAATCAGCCCCAGCATTTT.

The chain employs TRBV2 and TRBJ1-1, with 7 positions matching TRBD1. Germline assignment: CDR1 SNHLY and CDR2 FYNNEI. There are 14 residues in the CDR3. V dropped 1 base and J dropped 9; count of bases not matched to a gene: 8. The CDR3 DNA is TGTGCCAGCAGTGAAGGACTGGACAGGAGACAAGCTTTCTTT. As protein: CASSEGLDRRQAFF. The complete variable domain, with remaining parts taken from reference TRBV2 and TRBJ1-1, reads EPEVTQTPSHQVTQMGQEVILRCVPISNHLYFYWYRQILGQKVEFLVSFYNNEISEKSEIFDDQFSVERPDGSNFTLKIRSTKLEDSAMYFCASSEGLDRRQAFFGQGTRLTVV.

This chain joins TRBV7-8 and TRBJ2-3; 12 nucleotides agree with TRBD2. V lost 5 bases, J lost 4 bases, and 7 bases stayed unmatched. The CDR3 is 16 amino acids. Germline lookup yields CDR1 SGHVS and CDR2 FQNEAQ. The CDR3 DNA follows: TGTGCCAGCAGCGCGACTAGCGGGGGCCTCTCAGATACGCAGTATTTT. Amino acids: CASSATSGGLSDTQYF.

This chain uses TRBV27 with TRBJ1-5, with D perhaps matching TRBD1 (6 bases). The V end lost 7 bases, the J end lost 0 bases, and 13 bases lay between the germline ends. Germline CDR1 is MNHEY and CDR2 is SMNVEV (reference sequence). This CDR3 contains 15 residues. CDR3 coding DNA: TGTGCCAGCAAGGCGGGGACAAATAGCAATCAGCCCCAGCATTTT. Its translation is CASKAGTNSNQPQHF.

This rearrangement joins TRBV6-1 to TRBJ2-2; no firm D call. The CDR3 is 12 residues long. Looked up from germline, CDR1 is MNHNS and CDR2 is SASEGT. The V end lost 3 bases, the J end lost 13 bases, and 12 bases lay between the germline ends. Written as DNA, the CDR3 is TGTGCCAGCAGTGACCCCCCGTCTGGGCTGTTTTTT. Translation gives CASSDPPSGLFF.

The chain has TRBV30 and TRBJ1-2; D is unresolved. The ends were cut back, 0 bases at V and 7 bases at J, with 15 bases in the middle. The CDR3 is made up of 14 amino acids. Germline V gives CDR1 GTSNPN, CDR2 SVGIG (reference sequence). The CDR3, as DNA: TGTGCCTGGAGTGTAGGCCAAGCAAAAGGTGGCTACACCTTC. It is translated as CAWSVGQAKGGYTF. The entire variable domain, with the rest obtained from reference TRBV30 and TRBJ1-2, is as follows: SQTIHQWPATLVQPVGSPLSLECTVEGTSNPNLYWYRQAAGRGLQLLFYSVGIGQISSEVPQNLSASRPQDRQFILSSKKLLLSDSGFYLCAWSVGQAKGGYTFGSGTRLTVV.

The chain joins TRBV30 to TRBJ2-5; 8 bases are a match to TRBD1. The germline V gene encodes CDR1 GTSNPN and CDR2 SVGIG (reference sequence). Trimming cost V 3 bases and J 2 bases; bases outside gene matches: 8. There are 15 residues in the CDR3. CDR3 coding DNA: TGTGCCTGGAGCGGACAGGGTAAGGGTCAAGAGACCCAGTACTTC. Residues: CAWSGQGKGQETQYF.

The rearrangement joins TRBV5-1 to TRBJ2-3; D call uncertain. CDR1 SGHRS and CDR2 YFSETQ come from the germline V gene. V was cut by 5 bases and J by 0 bases, with 7 bases left in between. This CDR3 comprises 13 residues. The CDR3 coding sequence is TGCGCCAGCAGGTCTTCAAGCACAGATACGCAGTATTTT. Translated, it gives CASRSSSTDTQYF.

V usage is TRBV4-1 and J usage is TRBJ1-1; D might be TRBD1 (5 bases). The CDR3 extends over 16 amino acids. Trimming stripped 4 bases from V and 5 bases from J, with 20 bases between. The germline V gene encodes CDR1 MGHRA and CDR2 YSYEKL. CDR3 amino acids: CASSPPIGGSSTEAFF. The CDR3 nucleotides read TGCGCCAGCAGCCCCCCCATCGGGGGGAGTAGTACTGAAGCTTTCTTT.

The sample holds one count of this clone. V usage is TRBV7-2 and J usage is TRBJ2-7, with D perhaps matching TRBD2 (6 bases). This CDR3 has 15 amino acids. Trimming removed 5 bases from V and 3 bases from J, with 17 bases in between. In germline, CDR1 is SGHTA, CDR2 FQGNSA. The CDR3 here is CASSPRDWDLYEQYF. The DNA of the CDR3 is TGTGCCAGCAGCCCCCGGGACTGGGACCTCTACGAGCAGTACTTC.

This clone was seen a single time. The rearrangement links TRBV11-3 to TRBJ1-6; weak D call: TRBD1 (6 bases). Trimming shortened V by 0 bases and J by 10 bases, and 7 bases separated the two germline ends. Per the germline V gene, CDR1 is SGHNT and CDR2 is YENEEA. The CDR3 is 13 amino acids. CDR3 residues: CASSLDQGSPLHF. CDR3 nucleotide sequence: TGTGCCAGCAGCTTAGATCAGGGGTCACCCCTCCACTTT.

This chain links TRBV5-1 with TRBJ2-7; D is unclear. Per the germline V gene, CDR1 is SGHRS and CDR2 is YFSETQ. CDR3 size: 15 residues. V lost 0 bases, J lost 7 bases, and 17 bases lay in between. CDR3 sequence: CASSLGGTAAWEQYF. In DNA, the CDR3 is TGCGCCAGCAGCTTGGGTGGAACAGCCGCCTGGGAGCAGTACTTC.

This chain links TRBV5-8 with TRBJ2-6, with TRBD2 as a possible D gene (5 bases). CDR3 length equals 16 residues. CDR1 is SGHTS, CDR2 YDEGEE, per germline. Trimming cost V 2 bases and J 3 bases, with 12 bases left between them. Written as DNA, the CDR3 is TGTGCCAGCAGCTTCAGGCTGAGGGATGGGGCCAACGTCCTGACTTTC. Translation: CASSFRLRDGANVLTF.

V is TRBV6-6 and J is TRBJ1-5, with 7 bases fitting TRBD1. With 0 bases clipped from V and 3 bases from J, the junction kept 2 bases outside the gene matches. This CDR3 has 15 amino acids. In germline, CDR1 is MNHNY, CDR2 SVGAGI (reference sequence). The CDR3: CASSYSTGNNQPQHF. CDR3 in DNA: TGTGCCAGCAGTTACTCGACAGGGAACAATCAGCCCCAGCATTTT.

The chain combines TRBV5-1 with TRBJ2-7; either TRBD1 or TRBD2 may supply D (5 bases each). The CDR3 runs to 18 residues. V lost 0 bases and J 7 bases, leaving 26 bases between the germline ends. The germline V gene has CDR1 SGHRS and CDR2 YFSETQ. The CDR3 is CASSLAPLRDAKRQEQYF. The CDR3 DNA reads TGCGCCAGCAGCTTGGCCCCACTTAGGGACGCAAAAAGGCAAGAGCAGTACTTC.

About this clone: The sample carries other DNA sequences with the same CDR3. The rearrangement links TRBV5-1 to TRBJ1-5; no reliable D call. Looked up from germline, CDR1 is SGHRS and CDR2 is YFSETQ. The CDR3 contains 15 residues. The germline V and J ends were trimmed by 0 bases and 0 bases, with 7 bases remaining between them. DNA for the CDR3: TGCGCCAGCAGCTTGGTCGGGGATAGCAATCAGCCCCAGCATTTT. Its protein is CASSLVGDSNQPQHF.

V and J are TRBV5-4 and TRBJ2-5; 7 nucleotides line up with TRBD1. Germline V gene data show CDR1 as SGHNT and CDR2 as YYREEE (reference sequence). This CDR3 is 15 amino acids long. V shed 2 bases, J shed 1 base, and the junction held 5 bases outside the gene matches. This CDR3 is CASSFLDRSQETQYF. Written as DNA, the CDR3 is TGTGCCAGCAGCTTTCTGGACAGGAGCCAAGAGACCCAGTACTTC.

The CDR3 DNA reads TGTGCCAGCAGCCACGCTGGGACCCCTCAGTACTTC. This gives the protein CASSHAGTPQYF. This chain uses TRBV7-2 with TRBJ2-4; perhaps D is TRBD1 or TRBD2 (5 bases each). V dropped 5 bases and J dropped 12 bases, with 14 bases sitting between them. This CDR3 region has 12 residues. The germline CDR1 and CDR2 sequences are SGHTA and FQGNSA.